Listed below are T cell receptor beta chains from one sample, sequenced in a study of T cells in Graves' hyperthyroidism and ophthalmopathy. TCRdb called the multiplex PCR reads again in MiXCR, with one record for every CDR3 protein. The repertoire consists of nearly 750,000 distinct CDR3 sequences, with roughly a third occurring once and the leading ten covering roughly 30%. The sequenced sample consisted of blood. The receptor set was obtained from a woman aged 40 to 50 with Graves' hyperthyroidism. CDR3s include the opening cysteine and the closing phenylalanine or tryptophan. A D gene is named only where the DNA matches it firmly. Some rows have no size entry. The others give once, few or many, or a class for an expanded clone.

d_call: .; j_call: TRBJ2-7; clone_size: .; v_call: TRBV20-1; cdr3_nt: TGCAGTGCTCCTCCGGGGCAGGGCGACTACGAGCAGTACTTC; cdr3_aa: CSAPPGQGDYEQYF
d_call: .; j_call: TRBJ2-5; clone_size: few; v_call: TRBV4-3; cdr3_nt: TGCGCCAGCAGCCAAGTCAGTGGCGGGATGGAGACCCAGTACTTC; cdr3_aa: CASSQVSGGMETQYF
d_call: .; j_call: TRBJ1-2; clone_size: few; v_call: TRBV12-3/TRBV12-4; cdr3_nt: TGTGCCAGCAGTTATTCCAATAGGGGCTATGGCTACACCTTC; cdr3_aa: CASSYSNRGYGYTF
d_call: .; j_call: TRBJ1-1; clone_size: .; v_call: TRBV5-1; cdr3_nt: TGCGCCAGCAGCTTAACCGGGGGTGGGCCTGAAGCTTCCTTT; cdr3_aa: CASSLTGGGPEASF
d_call: .; j_call: TRBJ1-4; clone_size: .; v_call: TRBV6-2/TRBV6-3; cdr3_nt: TGTGCCAGCAGTCGCTCCGGGGGGCTAGGGGAAAAACTGTTTTTT; cdr3_aa: CASSRSGGLGEKLFF
d_call: .; j_call: TRBJ1-2; clone_size: many; v_call: TRBV12-3/TRBV12-4; cdr3_nt: TGTGCCAGCAGTTTGAAGGGGACGGGGGACACCTTC; cdr3_aa: CASSLKGTGDTF
d_call: .; j_call: TRBJ2-2; clone_size: .; v_call: TRBV11-3; cdr3_nt: TGTGCCAGCAGCTCATCCCACGGGTCCGGGGAGCTGTTTTTT; cdr3_aa: CASSSSHGSGELFF
d_call: .; j_call: TRBJ1-5; clone_size: few; v_call: TRBV12-3/TRBV12-4; cdr3_nt: TGTGCCAGCAGTTTAGGTGGACAGAGACTGAATCAGCCCCAGCATTTT; cdr3_aa: CASSLGGQRLNQPQHF
d_call: TRBD1; j_call: TRBJ2-2; clone_size: few; v_call: TRBV19; cdr3_nt: TGTGCCAGTAGGAGGGGACAGGGAATGAACACCGGGGAGCTGTTTTTT; cdr3_aa: CASRRGQGMNTGELFF
d_call: .; j_call: TRBJ2-7; clone_size: few; v_call: TRBV20-1; cdr3_nt: TGCAGTGCTAGGTGGGGACAAAGAGGATTCTACGAGCAGTACTTC; cdr3_aa: CSARWGQRGFYEQYF
d_call: .; j_call: TRBJ1-2; clone_size: many; v_call: TRBV9; cdr3_nt: TGTGCCAGCAGCGTACAGGGTATCTATGGCTACACCTTC; cdr3_aa: CASSVQGIYGYTF
d_call: TRBD2; j_call: TRBJ2-5; clone_size: once; v_call: TRBV7-9; cdr3_nt: TGTGCCAGCAGCCGCCAGACGGGGGGGAGTCAAGAGACCCAGTACTTC; cdr3_aa: CASSRQTGGSQETQYF
d_call: .; j_call: TRBJ1-5; clone_size: few; v_call: TRBV7-4; cdr3_nt: TGTGCCAGCAGCTCCCCCTGGGGGGGTCATCAGCCCCAGCATTTT; cdr3_aa: CASSSPWGGHQPQHF
d_call: TRBD1; j_call: TRBJ1-1; clone_size: once; v_call: TRBV12-5; cdr3_nt: TGTGCTAGTGGACTTTTCCGGGACAGGGGTGGCACTGAAGCTTTCTTT; cdr3_aa: CASGLFRDRGGTEAFF
d_call: TRBD1; j_call: TRBJ1-1; clone_size: many; v_call: TRBV25-1; cdr3_nt: TGTGCCAGCAGGATGACAGGGGACACTGAAGCTTTCTTT; cdr3_aa: CASRMTGDTEAFF
d_call: .; j_call: TRBJ1-6; clone_size: few; v_call: TRBV20-1; cdr3_nt: TGCAGTGCTAGTTATGCAGAAAGCTCCTATAATTCACCCCTCCACTTT; cdr3_aa: CSASYAESSYNSPLHF
d_call: TRBD1; j_call: TRBJ2-3; clone_size: .; v_call: TRBV19; cdr3_nt: TGTGCCAGTAGAGAGGACAGGGCGACAGATACGCAGTATTTT; cdr3_aa: CASREDRATDTQYF
d_call: .; j_call: TRBJ2-7; clone_size: many; v_call: TRBV7-2; cdr3_nt: TGTGCCAGCAGCCGTACAGGGAGCCACGAGCAGTACTTC; cdr3_aa: CASSRTGSHEQYF
d_call: TRBD1; j_call: TRBJ2-6; clone_size: many; v_call: TRBV7-2; cdr3_nt: TGTGCCAGCAGCCCGGGACAGGGGGCACCTGGGGCCAACGTCCTGACTTTC; cdr3_aa: CASSPGQGAPGANVLTF
d_call: .; j_call: TRBJ2-2; clone_size: .; v_call: TRBV7-9; cdr3_nt: TGTGCCAGCAGCCCCTACATGGTTAGCACCGGGGAGCTGTTTTTT; cdr3_aa: CASSPYMVSTGELFF
d_call: .; j_call: TRBJ2-5; clone_size: .; v_call: TRBV5-1; cdr3_nt: TGCGCCAGCAGCTGGAGGACAGAAGAGACCCAGTACTTC; cdr3_aa: CASSWRTEETQYF
d_call: .; j_call: TRBJ2-5; clone_size: many; v_call: TRBV15; cdr3_nt: TGTGCCACCAGCAGAGATCCTTGGCCGCAAGAGACCCAGTACTTC; cdr3_aa: CATSRDPWPQETQYF
d_call: .; j_call: TRBJ1-1; clone_size: few; v_call: TRBV20-1; cdr3_nt: TGCAGTGCCCCCCCCCAACCCGGTGAAGCTTTCTTT; cdr3_aa: CSAPPQPGEAFF
d_call: .; j_call: TRBJ2-5; clone_size: .; v_call: TRBV5-8; cdr3_nt: TGTGCCAGCAGCTTTCGGGGCATACAAGAGACCCAGTACTTC; cdr3_aa: CASSFRGIQETQYF
d_call: .; j_call: TRBJ1-1; clone_size: .; v_call: TRBV7-2; cdr3_nt: TGCGCCAGCAGCCAAGATTACGTATGGGGGGGCGCGAACACTGAAGCTTTCTTT; cdr3_aa: CASSQDYVWGGANTEAFF
d_call: .; j_call: TRBJ2-3; clone_size: .; v_call: TRBV24-1; cdr3_nt: TGTGCCACCAGCGGAGGGAATGCAGATACGCAGTATTTT; cdr3_aa: CATSGGNADTQYF
d_call: .; j_call: TRBJ1-5; clone_size: many; v_call: TRBV20-1; cdr3_nt: TGCAGTGCTAGAATTGGTGGTGCCCAGCATTTT; cdr3_aa: CSARIGGAQHF
d_call: TRBD2; j_call: TRBJ2-5; clone_size: .; v_call: TRBV29-1; cdr3_nt: TGCAGCGTTGAGGCTAGCGGGCAAGCCCAGTACTTC; cdr3_aa: CSVEASGQAQYF
d_call: TRBD1; j_call: TRBJ2-7; clone_size: many; v_call: TRBV29-1; cdr3_nt: TGCAGCGTTGAAGATCCAGGGGGCGAGCAGTACTTC; cdr3_aa: CSVEDPGGEQYF
d_call: TRBD1; j_call: TRBJ1-2; clone_size: many; v_call: TRBV2; cdr3_nt: TGTGCCAGCAGAGGGGACAGAACCTACGGCTACACCTTC; cdr3_aa: CASRGDRTYGYTF
d_call: .; j_call: TRBJ1-5; clone_size: few; v_call: TRBV6-5; cdr3_nt: TGTGCCTCAGAAACTAGCCCCGGTCAGCCCCAGCATTTT; cdr3_aa: CASETSPGQPQHF
d_call: TRBD1; j_call: TRBJ2-2; clone_size: .; v_call: TRBV4-3; cdr3_nt: TGCGCCAGCAGCCCGGGACAGTACACCGGGGAGCTGTTTTTT; cdr3_aa: CASSPGQYTGELFF
d_call: TRBD1; j_call: TRBJ1-2; clone_size: .; v_call: TRBV12-3/TRBV12-4; cdr3_nt: TGTGCCAGCAGTACGGGGACAGGGAGGGACTATGGCTACACCTTC; cdr3_aa: CASSTGTGRDYGYTF
d_call: .; j_call: TRBJ2-5; clone_size: .; v_call: TRBV5-4; cdr3_nt: TGTGCCAGCAGCGAGGGGACGGAAGAGACCCAGTACTTC; cdr3_aa: CASSEGTEETQYF
d_call: .; j_call: TRBJ1-4; clone_size: .; v_call: TRBV4-3; cdr3_nt: TGCGCCAGCAGCCTTGACGGGGTCAAGGGGGCAACTAATGAAAAACTGTTTTTT; cdr3_aa: CASSLDGVKGATNEKLFF
d_call: TRBD1; j_call: TRBJ2-5; clone_size: few; v_call: TRBV10-3; cdr3_nt: TGTGCCATCAGTGAGGCGGGGACAGGTCAGCCCCAGTACTTC; cdr3_aa: CAISEAGTGQPQYF
d_call: .; j_call: TRBJ1-2; clone_size: .; v_call: TRBV6-6; cdr3_nt: TGTGCCAGCAGGACCTCAGCAATGCTCAACTATGGCTACACCTTC; cdr3_aa: CASRTSAMLNYGYTF